The sequence of this TCR beta chain was determined in a study of CD8 T cells in Susac syndrome. Study findings and constraints: The study admitted that it had a relatively small number of individuals in its TCR sequencing and HLA analysis.

RNA was extracted with the RNeasy kit, and a quantity of roughly 0.5 to 1 ug was reverse transcribed using random hexamers. With immunoSEQ multiplex PCR, TCR beta CDR3 was amplified across 54 Vbeta and 13 Jbeta. TCRdb used MiXCR to reprocess the immunoSEQ multiplex PCR reads, holding one entry per CDR3 protein. The sample includes about 150,000 distinct CDR3 sequences, around 95% of them seen just once. This CDR3 spans 18 amino acids. V lost 3 bases and J 2 bases, leaving 20 bases between the germline ends. Germline loops: CDR1 SGHRS, CDR2 YFSETQ. The authors sequenced TCR beta from blood CD8+ and CD4+ T cells. Those who served as multiple sclerosis controls were treatment-naive patients with stable or active relapsing-remitting disease. With regard to this clonotype: Antigen unknown.

Specimen: CD8+ T cells from PBMCs. The clonotype comes from a human donor with multiple sclerosis. The gene calls are TRBV5-1 and TRBJ2-2; D not resolved. The CDR3 reads CASSWPTGAVVNTGELFF. In nucleotides, the CDR3 is TGCGCCAGCAGCTGGCCGACTGGCGCGGTAGTAAACACCGGGGAGCTGTTTTTT.